The source of this T cell receptor (beta chain) is a study of blood T cell repertoires in COVID-19. This table comes from immunoSEQ multiplex PCR, and its TCRdb copy is limited to in-frame clones, with some not included. The table records some 200,000 clones, around 81% of them present only once. Germline V gene sequence: CDR1 LGHNA, CDR2 YNFKEQ. V lost 3 bases and J 6 bases, leaving 15 bases between the germline ends. The CDR3 has 16 amino acids. Sequences were obtained from peripheral blood. The chain carries TRBV4-2 and TRBJ1-6, with D possibly matching TRBD1 (6 bases). The sequence came from a human donor in a cohort sampled during active COVID-19. CDR3: CASSHGGGRINSPLHF. As DNA, the CDR3 is TGTGCCAGCAGCCACGGGGGGGGGCGGATTAATTCACCCCTCCACTTT.